The present T cell receptor beta chain was sequenced within a study of shared clonotypes between healthy human individuals. CDR1 is LGHNA and CDR2 is YSLEER in the germline V gene. The CDR3 is made up of 15 amino acids. V was shortened by 0 bases and J by 7 bases, with 10 bases between the two germline ends. This clone was observed once. Clones were read by immunoSEQ multiplex PCR, and TCRdb kept only the in-frame ones, dropping some. The data contain 2,100,000 or so clones, around 95% of them singletons. The source is a young man in good health. The chain employs TRBV4-3 and TRBJ1-6; perhaps TRBD1 as D (5 bases). The sample taken for sequencing was naive CD4+ T cells sorted from blood. Documented subset: CD45RA+ positively selected. DNA for the CDR3: TGCGCCAGCAGCCAAGATCGGCCAGGGAATTCACCCCTCCACTTT. It codes for CASSQDRPGNSPLHF.